The TCR beta chain under discussion was sequenced for a study of blood T cell repertoires in COVID-19. Study context: Sites across the United States, Italy and Spain contributed samples from acute and convalescent COVID-19. The cDNA or gDNA used as material had been derived from T cells, B-cell-depleted T cells, or PBMCs.

The CDR3 length is 11 residues. V shed 10 bases, J shed 12 bases, and the junction held 8 bases outside the gene matches. Germline V gene sequence: CDR1 SNHLY, CDR2 FYNNEI. As processed by the authors: Amplification of reference gene primers provided the estimated nucleated cell counts. TCRdb keeps only in-frame clones here, not all; method: immunoSEQ multiplex PCR. V, J and clone size are taken as reported in that table, and D and trimming were inferred from the DNA itself. The sample consists of tens of thousands of clones, roughly 88% of them appearing once. This TCR came from a woman in her sixties or seventies with acute or convalescent COVID-19. The sample comprised peripheral blood. V usage is TRBV2 and J usage is TRBJ2-1, with 8 bases lining up with TRBD1. CDR3 residues: CATSGGVRQFF. DNA for the CDR3: TGTGCCACCTCAGGGGGCGTCAGGCAGTTCTTC.